The 7 T cell receptor beta chains listed next were all sequenced from one sample in a study of blood T cell repertoires in COVID-19. Generated by immunoSEQ multiplex PCR, the TCRdb table keeps only in-frame clones and is missing some. The sample has over 150,000 clones, around 74% seen once. Sequencing input: peripheral blood. The receptor source for this set is an elderly woman with acute or convalescent COVID-19.

This chain connects TRBV5-6 to TRBJ2-6, with D perhaps TRBD1 (5 bases). The length of the CDR3 is 18 residues. The germline V gene encodes CDR1 SGHDT and CDR2 YYEEEE. Trimming shortened V by 4 bases and J by 0 bases, and 17 bases separated the two germline ends. The CDR3 loop is CASSAWTTPLSGANVLTF. The CDR3 DNA follows: TGTGCCAGCAGCGCCTGGACAACACCCCTCTCTGGGGCCAACGTCCTGACTTTC.

The genes are TRBV18 and TRBJ2-3; a weak D match, TRBD2 (5 bases). Between the trimmed V and J ends, which lost 2 bases and 1 base, there was a span of 10 bases. The CDR3 is 15 residues long. The germline V gene encodes CDR1 KGHSH and CDR2 LQKENI. In nucleotides, the CDR3 is TGTGCCAGCTCACCAGGGAGTGACGGCACAGATACGCAGTATTTT. The encoded protein is CASSPGSDGTDTQYF.

This clone was observed a handful of times. The chain couples TRBV11-2 to TRBJ1-6; the D is unclear. This CDR3 is 18 amino acids long. Trimming took 5 bases from V and 2 from J, leaving 19 bases between them. Germline CDR1 and CDR2: SGHAT and FQNNGV. Here the CDR3 reads CASSPTREGFPYNSPLHF. As DNA, the CDR3 is TGTGCCAGCAGCCCCACCCGGGAGGGCTTTCCCTATAATTCACCCCTCCACTTT.

The chain links TRBV30 to TRBJ2-4; 7 bases are shared with TRBD2. Germline assignment: CDR1 GTSNPN and CDR2 SVGIG (reference sequence). CDR3 length equals 13 residues. V shed 2 bases, J shed 3 bases, and the junction held 1 base outside the gene matches. The CDR3 reads CAWSPGGKNIQYF. The CDR3 region has the DNA TGTGCCTGGAGTCCGGGAGGCAAAAACATTCAGTACTTC.

The rearrangement joins TRBV6-2 or TRBV6-3 to TRBJ1-6, with TRBD1 matching 10 bases. The CDR3 contains 14 residues. Germline values: CDR1 MNHEY, CDR2 SVGEGT. V shed 5 bases and J 7 bases; nucleotides not matched to a gene: 2. The CDR3 sequence: CASSQTGGNSPLHF. Written as DNA, the CDR3 is TGTGCCAGCAGTCAGACAGGGGGCAATTCACCCCTCCACTTT.

This clone has ten or more counts. The rearrangement joins TRBV11-2 to TRBJ1-1; 7 bases line up with TRBD1. The V segment lost 3 bases and the J segment 5 bases; nucleotides outside the gene matches: 6. Germline values: CDR1 SGHAT, CDR2 FQNNGV. The CDR3 contains 14 residues. Here the CDR3 reads CASSFNDRVTEAFF. In DNA, the CDR3 is TGTGCCAGCAGCTTTAATGACAGGGTTACTGAAGCTTTCTTT.

The chain employs TRBV18 and TRBJ1-3; 7 positions agree with TRBD1. V was clipped by 2 bases and J by 3 bases; unmatched bases: 1. Looked up from germline, CDR1 is KGHSH and CDR2 is LQKENI. This CDR3 region has 14 residues. CDR3 DNA: TGTGCCAGCTCACCAAGGGACAGTGGAAACACCATATATTTT. It yields the protein CASSPRDSGNTIYF.